These 26 T cell receptor beta chains were sequenced from one sample in a study of Ad26.COV2.S vaccination and SARS-CoV-2 variants. Treatment here: some 20 received Ad26.COV2.S at low or high dose, single or two shots; about five received placebo; per-sample allocation not given. Sampling occurred on day 63 after the first vaccine or placebo injection. Data came from immunoSEQ multiplex PCR; TCRdb stores just in-frame clones and leaves some out. Of around 400,000 clones in the sample, about four fifths were seen once. The sample was peripheral blood, taken in a trial of Ad26.COV2.S vaccine versus placebo. The receptors were gathered from a person between 18 and 65 years old who received the Ad26.COV2.S COVID-19 vaccine or a placebo.

The chain uses TRBV10-1 and TRBJ2-1; 7 bases line up with TRBD2. Germline values: CDR1 WNHNN, CDR2 SYGVQD (reference sequence). The length of the CDR3 is 14 residues. After removal of 4 bases from V and 4 bases from J, the junction contained 4 bases not matched to a gene. The DNA of the CDR3 is TGCGCCAGCAGTGTGGGGGGGGGATACAATGAGCAGTTCTTC. This encodes CASSVGGGYNEQFF.

The chain carries TRBV6-5 and TRBJ1-6; TRBD1 matches 7 bases. V lost 7 bases and J lost 10; bases outside the gene matches: 13. Germline lookup yields CDR1 MNHEY and CDR2 SVGAGI. This CDR3 is 15 amino acids long. The CDR3 DNA is TGTGCCAGCAAAATCCCCGGGACAGTGCGCTCACCCCTCCACTTT. Translated: CASKIPGTVRSPLHF.

The J gene is TRBJ2-5, the V gene TRBV11-1; D is unresolved. V was cut by 2 bases and J by 5 bases, with 12 bases left in between. The CDR3 length is 14 residues. Germline loops: CDR1 SGHAT, CDR2 FQDESV (reference sequence). The CDR3 nucleotides read TGTGCCAGCAGCTTATCTCCCCATCACGAGACCCAGTACTTC. This sequence encodes CASSLSPHHETQYF.

The chain carries TRBV15 and TRBJ2-1; D is undetermined. From germline, CDR1 is LNHNV and CDR2 YYDKDF (reference sequence). This CDR3 is built from 13 residues. Trimming stripped 1 base from V and 6 bases from J, with 7 bases between. CDR3 sequence: CATSRGNFNEQFF. CDR3 nucleotides: TGTGCCACCAGCAGAGGGAATTTCAATGAGCAGTTCTTC.

This clone was detected only a few times. The genes are TRBV5-1 and TRBJ1-2, with D tentatively TRBD1 (5 bases). The CDR3 covers 13 residues. Germline V lookup: CDR1 SGHRS, CDR2 YFSETQ. Trimming stripped 1 base from V and 4 bases from J, with 8 bases between. The CDR3 coding sequence is TGCGCCAGCAGCTTGCAGGGTAGCTATGGCTACACCTTC. Translation: CASSLQGSYGYTF.

This rearrangement joins TRBV5-5 to TRBJ1-2; TRBD1 matches 8 bases. V lost 4 bases, J lost 1 base, and 6 bases stayed unmatched. The CDR3 runs to 15 residues. Per germline, CDR1 SGHKS and CDR2 YYEKEE (reference sequence). The CDR3: CASSRGTGLNYGYTF. CDR3 bases: TGTGCCAGCAGCCGCGGGACAGGTCTTAACTATGGCTACACCTTC.

V gene TRBV6-5 combines with J gene TRBJ2-2; D not certain. The germline V gene encodes CDR1 MNHEY and CDR2 SVGAGI. CDR3 length: 12 residues. V was trimmed by 6 bases and J by 6 bases, leaving 8 bases between them. As DNA, the CDR3 is TGTGCCAGCAGAACAGAGGCCGGGGAGCTGTTTTTT. This codes for CASRTEAGELFF.

The CDR3, as DNA: TGTGCCAGCAGCTTAGCGGTAGATACGCAGTATTTT. This gives the protein CASSLAVDTQYF. This sequence joins TRBV7-9 and TRBJ2-3; D is ambiguous. Between the trimmed V and J ends, which lost 0 bases and 5 bases, there was a span of 3 bases. Germline V gene sequence: CDR1 SEHNR, CDR2 FQNEAQ (reference sequence). This CDR3 comprises 12 residues. The variable domain in full, completed from reference TRBV7-9 and TRBJ2-3, reads DTGVSQNPRHKITKRGQNVTFRCDPISEHNRLYWYRQTLGQGPEFLTYFQNEAQLEKSRLLSDRFSAERPKGSFSTLEIQRTEQGDSAMYLCASSLAVDTQYFGPGTRLTVL.

This clone was seen only a few times. This chain joins TRBV2 and TRBJ2-5; 7 nucleotides align to TRBD1. Germline V CDR1 and CDR2: SNHLY, FYNNEI. V was clipped by 4 bases and J by 5 bases; unmatched bases: 10. The CDR3 spans 15 residues. The CDR3 DNA follows: TGTGCCAGCAGTGTCAGGCAGGGGGTGACGGAGACCCAGTACTTC. Translation: CASSVRQGVTETQYF.

This clone was found once. The gene calls are TRBV12-3 or TRBV12-4 and TRBJ1-3; no firm D call. The CDR3 has 12 residues. Trimming removed 6 bases from V and 1 base from J, with 4 bases in between. The DNA for the CDR3 is TGTGCCAGCAGCGGGTCTGGAAACACCATATATTTT. Its protein product is CASSGSGNTIYF.

This clone was seen a single time. J is TRBJ2-5 and V is TRBV9; TRBD2 matches 12 bases. This CDR3 contains 18 residues. The germline CDR1 and CDR2 sequences are SGDLS and YYNGEE. Losses at the gene ends were 0 bases for V and 2 bases for J; bases not matched to a gene: 8. The CDR3 loop is CASSVATSGGPEQETQYF. Here the CDR3 DNA reads TGTGCCAGCAGCGTAGCAACTAGCGGGGGGCCCGAACAAGAGACCCAGTACTTC.

The chain links TRBV3-1 (or the pseudogene TRBV3-2) to TRBJ2-1; D unresolved. V was shortened by 4 bases and J by 8 bases, with 18 bases between the two germline ends. Germline lookup yields CDR1 LGHDT and CDR2 YNNKEL (reference sequence). CDR3 length: 15 amino acids. The CDR3 here is CASSLGATSVYEQFF. In DNA, the CDR3 is TGTGCCAGCAGCCTCGGTGCGACCTCTGTCTATGAGCAGTTCTTC.

This clone was seen more than once but under ten times. This chain uses TRBV11-2 with TRBJ2-5; D call uncertain. This CDR3 has 12 residues. V was clipped by 6 bases and J by 1 base, with 6 bases between them. The germline V gene encodes CDR1 SGHAT and CDR2 FQNNGV. CDR3 amino acids: CASRSFQETQYF. The CDR3 DNA follows: TGTGCCAGCAGATCTTTCCAAGAGACCCAGTACTTC.

This clone was detected once. In nucleotides, the CDR3 is TGTGCCAGCAGTGATTACGGGACCCGGGGGCAGGCGGGCAATCAGCCCCAGCATTTT. Residues: CASSDYGTRGQAGNQPQHF. The chain couples TRBV6-1 to TRBJ1-5; tentative D call: TRBD1 (6 bases). The V gene's germline CDR1 is MNHNS and CDR2 SASEGT. This CDR3 contains 19 residues. The V end was cut by 3 bases, the J end by 2 bases, with 23 bases between.

This chain uses TRBV3-1 (or the pseudogene TRBV3-2) with TRBJ2-7; 8 nucleotides align to TRBD1. Germline V gene lookup returns CDR1 LGHDT and CDR2 YNNKEL (reference sequence). The V and J ends lost 4 bases and 7 bases, in that order; junction bases with no gene match: 18. This CDR3 is 17 amino acids long. For the CDR3, the DNA is TGTGCCAGCAGCCTCCGAGAAAGATGGCAGGGGGCGCGGGAGCAGTACTTC. It yields the protein CASSLRERWQGAREQYF.

This chain links TRBV2 with TRBJ1-5; D unresolved. This CDR3 has 13 amino acids. The V gene lost 8 bases and the J gene lost 6 bases, with 14 bases spanning the gap. Per the germline V gene, CDR1 is SNHLY and CDR2 is FYNNEI. The CDR3 loop reads CASRPDGSQPQHF. The CDR3 DNA is TGTGCCAGCCGACCGGACGGGAGTCAGCCCCAGCATTTT.

V and J are TRBV18 and TRBJ2-5, with D possibly TRBD2 on 6 matching bases. Trimming took 6 bases from V and 4 from J, leaving 12 bases between them. Germline loops: CDR1 KGHSH, CDR2 LQKENI. The CDR3 has 13 amino acids. In nucleotides, the CDR3 is TGTGCCAGCTCCCCGGTGGGGGGAGAGACCCAGTACTTC. Amino acids: CASSPVGGETQYF.

The chain employs TRBV18 and TRBJ2-1, with D unclear. CDR1 and CDR2 from the germline V gene are KGHSH and LQKENI. The V end was cut by 1 base, the J end by 0 bases, with 13 bases between. The CDR3 covers 17 residues. As DNA, the CDR3 is TGTGCCAGCTCACCACGACAAAGGCCCAGCTCCTACAATGAGCAGTTCTTC. This gives the protein CASSPRQRPSSYNEQFF. Based on the CDR3 plus reference TRBV18 and TRBJ2-1, the full variable domain is NAGVMQNPRHLVRRRGQEARLRCSPMKGHSHVYWYRQLPEEGLKFMVYLQKENIIDESGMPKERFSAEFPKEGPSILRIQQVVRGDSAAYFCASSPRQRPSSYNEQFFGPGTRLTVL.

The chain employs TRBV5-1 and TRBJ2-7; D unresolved. Germline V gene sequence: CDR1 SGHRS, CDR2 YFSETQ. The ends were cut back, 3 bases at V and 0 bases at J, with 4 bases in the middle. The CDR3 covers 12 residues. Here the CDR3 reads CASSSTSYEQYF. In nucleotides, the CDR3 is TGCGCCAGCAGCTCCACCTCCTACGAGCAGTACTTC. Combining the CDR3 with reference TRBV5-1 and TRBJ2-7 gives the whole variable domain KAGVTQTPRYLIKTRGQQVTLSCSPISGHRSVSWYQQTPGQGLQFLFEYFSETQRNKGNFPGRFSGRQFSNSRSEMNVSTLELGDSALYLCASSSTSYEQYFGPGTRLTVT.

The V call is TRBV10-1, the J call TRBJ2-4, with 15 bases lining up with TRBD2. The germline V gene has CDR1 WNHNN and CDR2 SYGVQD (reference sequence). This CDR3 has 17 residues. V lost 6 bases to trimming and J lost 6 bases; unmatched junction nucleotides: 9. This CDR3 is CASRNRTSGGAANIQYF. The CDR3 region has the DNA TGCGCCAGCAGAAATCGGACTAGCGGGGGGGCCGCAAACATTCAGTACTTC.

The chain is built from TRBV7-3 and TRBJ1-1; D ambiguous. The CDR3 is 13 residues long. CDR1 SGHTA and CDR2 FQGTGA come from the germline V gene. Deletions cut 3 bases from V and 0 bases from J, with 5 bases between. This chain's CDR3 is CASSFSLNTEAFF. Written as DNA, the CDR3 is TGTGCCAGCAGCTTTAGCCTGAACACTGAAGCTTTCTTT.

V and J are TRBV9 and TRBJ1-6; maybe TRBD1 (5 bases). This CDR3 has 13 amino acids. The germline gives CDR1 SGDLS, CDR2 YYNGEE. Trimming removed 1 base from V and 9 bases from J, with 8 bases in between. The CDR3 DNA reads TGTGCCAGCAGCGTATCGAGGGGTTCACCCCTCCACTTT. Residues: CASSVSRGSPLHF.

This chain joins TRBV5-1 and TRBJ2-7; 8 positions match TRBD2. CDR3 size: 12 residues. CDR1 SGHRS and CDR2 YFSETQ come from the germline V gene. V dropped 0 bases and J dropped 7; count of bases not matched to a gene: 0. The CDR3 spells CASSLGGGEQYF. The DNA of the CDR3 is TGCGCCAGCAGCTTGGGCGGGGGGGAGCAGTACTTC.

The rearrangement links TRBV6-6 to TRBJ2-3; 7 nucleotides line up with TRBD1. CDR3 length: 12 residues. The junction had 1 base not matched to a gene; V was cut back by 2 bases and J by 8 bases. The germline V gene has CDR1 MNHNY and CDR2 SVGAGI (reference sequence). CDR3 DNA: TGTGCCAGCAGTTACAGGGGGCTTACGCAGTATTTT. This encodes CASSYRGLTQYF.

The rearrangement uses TRBV11-2 and TRBJ1-2, with 9 bases matching TRBD1. After removal of 11 bases from V and 8 bases from J, the junction contained 9 bases not matched to a gene. Germline V gene data show CDR1 as SGHAT and CDR2 as FQNNGV. The CDR3 spans 12 residues. Here the CDR3 reads CAGGDRAKGYTF. The CDR3 bases are TGTGCCGGAGGGGACAGGGCTAAGGGCTACACCTTC.

This sequence joins TRBV4-1 and TRBJ2-7; a weak D match, TRBD2 (5 bases). Germline CDR1 is MGHRA and CDR2 is YSYEKL. The CDR3 is 16 amino acids. Trimming shortened V by 0 bases and J by 4 bases, and 16 bases separated the two germline ends. The CDR3 DNA reads TGCGCCAGCAGCCAAGATGGAACGGGAACGTGGTACGAGCAGTACTTC. It codes for CASSQDGTGTWYEQYF.